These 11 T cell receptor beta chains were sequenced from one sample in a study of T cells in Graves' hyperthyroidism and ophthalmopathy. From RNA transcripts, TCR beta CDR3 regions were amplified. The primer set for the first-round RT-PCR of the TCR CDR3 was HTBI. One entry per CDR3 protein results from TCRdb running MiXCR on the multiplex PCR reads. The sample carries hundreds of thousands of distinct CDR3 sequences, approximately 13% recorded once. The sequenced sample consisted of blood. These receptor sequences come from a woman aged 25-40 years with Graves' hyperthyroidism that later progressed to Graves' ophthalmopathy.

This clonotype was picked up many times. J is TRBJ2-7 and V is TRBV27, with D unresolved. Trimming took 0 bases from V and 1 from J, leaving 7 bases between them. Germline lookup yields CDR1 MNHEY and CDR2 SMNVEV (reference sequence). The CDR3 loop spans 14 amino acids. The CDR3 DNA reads TGTGCCAGCAGTTTATCTTTGTATTCCTACGAGCAGTACTTC. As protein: CASSLSLYSYEQYF.

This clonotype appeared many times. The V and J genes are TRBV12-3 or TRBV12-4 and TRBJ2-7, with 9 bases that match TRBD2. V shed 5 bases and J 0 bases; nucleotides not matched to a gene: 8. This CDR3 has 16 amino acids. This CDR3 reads CASSPGLAGNSYEQYF. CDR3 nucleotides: TGTGCCAGCAGTCCTGGTCTAGCGGGAAACTCCTACGAGCAGTACTTC.

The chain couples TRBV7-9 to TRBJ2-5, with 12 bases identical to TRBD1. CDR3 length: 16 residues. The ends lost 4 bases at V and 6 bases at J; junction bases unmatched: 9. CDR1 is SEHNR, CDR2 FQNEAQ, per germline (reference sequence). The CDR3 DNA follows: TGTGCCAGCAGCTCCTCCCGGGACAGGGGGCGGAAGACCCAGTACTTC. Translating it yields CASSSSRDRGRKTQYF.

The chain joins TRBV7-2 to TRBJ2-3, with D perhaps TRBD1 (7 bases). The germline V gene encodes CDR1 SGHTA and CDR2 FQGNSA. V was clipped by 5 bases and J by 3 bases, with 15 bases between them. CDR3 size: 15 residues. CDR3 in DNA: TGTGCCAGCAGCCTTTGGGCAGGGGGGACAGATACGCAGTATTTT. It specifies CASSLWAGGTDTQYF.

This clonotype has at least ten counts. CDR3 sequence (DNA): TGTGCCAGTAGTGACCGAGGACTAGCGGGAGCAGTTGAGCAGTACTTC. It translates to CASSDRGLAGAVEQYF. The chain has TRBV19 and TRBJ2-7; 13 bases fit TRBD2. The germline V gene has CDR1 LNHDA and CDR2 SQIVND (reference sequence). Unmatched junction bases numbered 11, after V lost 5 bases and J lost 7 bases. The CDR3 has 16 amino acids. The full variable domain, in which reference TRBV19 and TRBJ2-7 provide the parts outside the CDR3, is DGGITQSPKYLFRKEGQNVTLSCEQNLNHDAMYWYRQDPGQGLRLIYYSQIVNDFQKGDIAEGYSVSREKKESFPLTVTSAQKNPTAFYLCASSDRGLAGAVEQYFGPGTRLTVT.

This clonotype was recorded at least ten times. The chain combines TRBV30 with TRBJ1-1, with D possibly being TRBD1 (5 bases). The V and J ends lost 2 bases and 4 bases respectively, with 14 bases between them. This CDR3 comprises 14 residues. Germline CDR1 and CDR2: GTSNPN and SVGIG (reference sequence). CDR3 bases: TGTGCCTGGAGTTGGGGGTCCTACGGCACTGAAGCTTTCTTT. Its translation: CAWSWGSYGTEAFF.

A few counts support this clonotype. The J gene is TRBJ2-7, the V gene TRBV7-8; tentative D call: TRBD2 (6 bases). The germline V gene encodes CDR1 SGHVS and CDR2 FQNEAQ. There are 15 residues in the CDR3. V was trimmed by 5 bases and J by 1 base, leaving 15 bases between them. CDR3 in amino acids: CASSEPGGVSYEQYF. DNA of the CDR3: TGTGCCAGCAGCGAACCCGGGGGAGTTTCCTACGAGCAGTACTTC. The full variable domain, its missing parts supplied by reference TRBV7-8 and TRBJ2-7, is GAGVSQSPRYKVAKRGQDVALRCDPISGHVSLFWYQQALGQGPEFLTYFQNEAQLDKSGLPSDRFFAERPEGSVSTLKIQRTQQEDSAVYLCASSEPGGVSYEQYFGPGTRLTVT.

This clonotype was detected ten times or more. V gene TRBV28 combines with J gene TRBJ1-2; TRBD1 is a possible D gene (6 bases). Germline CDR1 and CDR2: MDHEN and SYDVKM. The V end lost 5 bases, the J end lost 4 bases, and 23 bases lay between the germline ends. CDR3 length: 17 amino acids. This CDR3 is CASSPPAGGQGIYGYTF. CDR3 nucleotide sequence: TGTGCCAGCAGTCCCCCGGCGGGAGGGCAGGGGATCTATGGCTACACCTTC.

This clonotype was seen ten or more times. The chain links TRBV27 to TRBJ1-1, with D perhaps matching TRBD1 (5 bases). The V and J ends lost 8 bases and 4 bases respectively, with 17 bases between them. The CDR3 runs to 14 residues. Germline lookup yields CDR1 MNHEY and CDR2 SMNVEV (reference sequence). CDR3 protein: CASGRTLGGTEAFF. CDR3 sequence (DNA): TGTGCCAGCGGACGGACCCTCGGGGGCACTGAAGCTTTCTTT.

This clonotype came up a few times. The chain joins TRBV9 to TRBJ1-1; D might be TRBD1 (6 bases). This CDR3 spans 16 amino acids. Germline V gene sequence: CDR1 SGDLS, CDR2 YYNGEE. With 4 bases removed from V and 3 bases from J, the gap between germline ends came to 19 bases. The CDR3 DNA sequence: TGTGCCAGCAGCTACAAACAGGGCACCCCCTACACTGAAGCTTTCTTT. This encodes CASSYKQGTPYTEAFF.

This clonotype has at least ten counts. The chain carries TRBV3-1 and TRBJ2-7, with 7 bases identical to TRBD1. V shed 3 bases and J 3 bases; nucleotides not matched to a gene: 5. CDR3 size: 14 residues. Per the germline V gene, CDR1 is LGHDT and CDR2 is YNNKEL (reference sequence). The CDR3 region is CASSHGTEIYEQYF. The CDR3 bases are TGTGCCAGCAGCCACGGGACAGAGATCTACGAGCAGTACTTC.